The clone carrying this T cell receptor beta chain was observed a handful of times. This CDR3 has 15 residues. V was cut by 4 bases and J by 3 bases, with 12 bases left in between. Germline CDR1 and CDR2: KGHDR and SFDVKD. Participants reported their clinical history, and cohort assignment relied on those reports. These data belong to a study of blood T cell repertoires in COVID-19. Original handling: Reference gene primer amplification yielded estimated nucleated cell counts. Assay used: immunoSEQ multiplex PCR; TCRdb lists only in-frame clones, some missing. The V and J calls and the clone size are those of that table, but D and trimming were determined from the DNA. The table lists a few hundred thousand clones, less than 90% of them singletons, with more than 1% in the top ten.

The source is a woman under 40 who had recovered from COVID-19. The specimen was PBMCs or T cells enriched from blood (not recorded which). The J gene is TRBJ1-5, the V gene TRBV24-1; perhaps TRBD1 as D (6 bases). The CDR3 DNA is TGTGCCACCAGTGACCGGACAGACTCCAATCAGCCCCAGCATTTT. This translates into CATSDRTDSNQPQHF.